This record covers a single T cell receptor beta chain. The specificity of this receptor is unknown. No much larger clone is present one base from it, and per-base qualities are unavailable. Libraries were prepared through the immunoSEQ multiplex PCR assay. Held by TCRdb, this immuneACCESS table contains in-frame sequences only and omits some clones. Under half of the omission traces to an unresolved V gene where checked; the cause of the rest is unknown. In all, the sample holds fewer than 40,000 clones, and 90% to 95% of those were seen once. Clones ranked in the top ten supply around 0.78% of the sample. A distance of 18 bases separates the germline ends of V and J, which lose 5 bases and 5 bases respectively. The germline V gene encodes CDR1 GTSNPN and CDR2 SVGIG (reference sequence). Spanning cysteine to phenylalanine, the CDR3 consists of 14 amino acids. Only the CDR3 DNA is retained, 42 bases long and in frame from the first base.

The sample originates from a study of T cell changes during pregnancy in multiple sclerosis (dated 2019 in TCRdb). Regarding the research as a whole: The study looked at changes in the T cell repertoire across pregnancy in women with multiple sclerosis.

The clonotype was recovered from a female donor with multiple sclerosis, enrolled in a pregnancy study. The rearranged segments are TRBV30 and TRBJ2-5; 6 matching bases give a weak D call of TRBD1. The source was CD4+ T cells from peripheral blood mononuclear cells, collected in the third trimester of pregnancy. In nucleotide form, the sequence is TGTGCCTGGGCACCGGGTGGGACACTGGAGACCCAGTACTTC. This gives the protein CAWAPGGTLETQYF. Extended through the reference TRBV30 and TRBJ2-5 proteins, this CDR3 yields the full variable domain: SQTIHQWPATLVQPVGSPLSLECTVEGTSNPNLYWYRQAAGRGLQLLFYSVGIGQISSEVPQNLSASRPQDRQFILSSKKLLLSDSGFYLCAWAPGGTLETQYFGPGTRLLVL.